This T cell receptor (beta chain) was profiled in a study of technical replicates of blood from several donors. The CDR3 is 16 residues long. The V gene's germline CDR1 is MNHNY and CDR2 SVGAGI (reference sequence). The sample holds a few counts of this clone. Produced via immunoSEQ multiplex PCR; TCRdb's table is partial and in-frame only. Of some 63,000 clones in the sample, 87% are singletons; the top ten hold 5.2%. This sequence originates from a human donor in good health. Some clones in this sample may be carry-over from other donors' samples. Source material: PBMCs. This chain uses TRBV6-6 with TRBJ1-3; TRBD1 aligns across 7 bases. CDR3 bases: TGTGCAACTAGGGGGCCTTCTAAGAGGGATGGAAACACCATATATTTT. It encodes CATRGPSKRDGNTIYF.